The sequence of this T cell receptor (beta chain) was determined in a study of blood T cells in healthy people across ages. General study results and limits: From one million sequenced T cells, diversity estimates were lower bounds.

Of note for this clonotype: No antigen is known for it.

Germline trimming cut 3 bases from V and 6 bases from J; bases unmatched to any gene: 7. The CDR3 runs 16 residues. The germline gives CDR1 SGHRS, CDR2 YFSETQ. Combining a sample-barcoded 5' primer with a J-beta primer mix, a second PCR ran for 7 to 11 cycles. Every molecule of cDNA carried a tag from a template-switch adaptor with 12 random nucleotides. TCRdb itself ran the 5' RACE reads through MiXCR, one entry per CDR3 protein. The repertoire consists of roughly 2 million distinct CDR3 sequences, with around 48% occurring once and the leading ten covering approximately 2.1%. The TCR was taken from a woman between 40 and 50 years old in good health. The V gene is TRBV5-1, the J gene TRBJ1-6, with 9 bases matching TRBD1. Sequenced material: blood. The CDR3 reads CASSSGRTGVNSPLHF. The CDR3 DNA reads TGCGCCAGCAGCTCGGGAAGGACAGGGGTTAATTCACCCCTCCACTTT.